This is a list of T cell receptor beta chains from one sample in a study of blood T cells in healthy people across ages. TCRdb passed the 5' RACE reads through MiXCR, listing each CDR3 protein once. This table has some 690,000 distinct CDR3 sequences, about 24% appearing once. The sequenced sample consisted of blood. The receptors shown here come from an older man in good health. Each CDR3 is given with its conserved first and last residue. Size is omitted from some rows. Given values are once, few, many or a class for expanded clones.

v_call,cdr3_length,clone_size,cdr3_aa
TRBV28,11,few,CASSSWGMVVF
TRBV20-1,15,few,CSATPLAGRNNEQFF
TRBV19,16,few,CASSTPILQGGQPQHF
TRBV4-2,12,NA,CASRPSGHEQFF
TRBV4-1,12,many,CASSQDLRGYTF
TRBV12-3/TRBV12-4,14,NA,CASKGQGSGNTIYF
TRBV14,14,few,CASSHGLRRYEQYF
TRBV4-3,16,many,CASSQEPGLATDTQYF
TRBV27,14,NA,CASSSEAGFQPQHF
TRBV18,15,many,CASSSLGLAKNIQYF
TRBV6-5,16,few,CASRPPGTRGLGEQFF
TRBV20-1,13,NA,CSAVQAQDYGYTF
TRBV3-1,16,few,CASSQVGSLYGNTIYF
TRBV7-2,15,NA,CASSLDGGLYNEQFF
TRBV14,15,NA,CASSQELGKVTEAFF
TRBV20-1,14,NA,CSARVGSRDNEQFF
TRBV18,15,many,CASSPLSGRSDTQYF
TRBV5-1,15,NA,CASSPAGVLELEQFF
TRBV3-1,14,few,CASSQEVVQETQYF
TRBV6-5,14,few,CASSYSKAGFEAFF
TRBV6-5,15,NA,CASQRGVANTGELFF
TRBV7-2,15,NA,CASSLEGSINEKLFF
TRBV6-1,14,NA,CASSPGFATDTQYF
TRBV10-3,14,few,CAISRTGSTDTQYF
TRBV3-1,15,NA,CASSHPFTADNEQFF
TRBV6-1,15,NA,CASTHRGTGGTEAFF
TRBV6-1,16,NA,CASSGTDASSYNEQFF
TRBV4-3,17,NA,CASSPFDGTSGRDTQYF
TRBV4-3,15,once,CASSQDFTWGDGYTF
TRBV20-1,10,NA,CSAIWDEQYF
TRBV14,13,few,CASSQWDRNTIYF
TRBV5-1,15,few,CASSSEGGSGNTIYF
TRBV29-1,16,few,CSAKPGQMTMNTEAFF